This T cell receptor beta chain was sequenced during a study of blood T cells in healthy people across ages. Primers used in a second PCR of about 7 to 12 cycles were a sample-barcoded 5' primer and a J-beta primer mix. TCRdb fed the 5' RACE reads into MiXCR, producing one record per CDR3 protein. This sample yields fewer than 750,000 distinct CDR3 sequences, of which approximately 52% are seen a single time; approximately 15% belongs to the top ten. Looked up from germline, CDR1 is SGHRS and CDR2 is YFSETQ. This CDR3 contains 16 residues. RNA extraction gave at least 5 micrograms of total RNA per sample. As for this clonotype: A much larger clone differs from this one at a single base, so this may be a read error.

V and J are TRBV5-1 and TRBJ2-1; the D gene is possibly TRBD2 (5 bases). Judging by the DNA end, TRBJ2-7 fits better; the J call may be wrong. This receptor was identified in a woman of 80 years or more in good health. The sequencing input was blood. As DNA, the CDR3 is TGCGCCAGCAGCTTGGATCTAGCTTTTACGTACAATGAGCAGTACTTC. Its protein is CASSLDLAFTYNEQYF.